This entry lists 29 T cell receptor beta chains sequenced from one sample in a study of T cells in Graves' hyperthyroidism and ophthalmopathy (dated by TCRdb to about 2019). Library construction relied on multiplex PCR. Sequencing used an Illumina HiSeq 2000. The TCR beta CDR3 regions were amplified from the RNA transcripts. The TCR CDR3 was subjected to a first round of RT-PCR using the HTBI primer set and the Qiagen OneStep RT-PCR kit. The public reads were reprocessed in TCRdb via fastp at Q25 and MiXCR, keeping in-frame beta chains. Every CDR3 protein is listed once, alongside the most common genes and DNA of its rows. The sample table holds around 290,000 distinct CDR3 sequences, of which about 18% were seen once. Approximately 60% of the sample belongs to the ten largest clones. What was sequenced was blood. Receptors originate from a woman aged 55 to 70 with Graves' ophthalmopathy.

J is TRBJ2-2 and V is TRBV7-9; 10 bases fit TRBD1. Germline lookup yields CDR1 SEHNR and CDR2 FQNEAQ (reference sequence). V lost 1 base to trimming and J lost 5 bases; unmatched junction nucleotides: 4. This CDR3 spans 16 amino acids. The CDR3 region is CASSLETGGRTGELFF. The CDR3, as DNA: TGTGCCAGCAGCTTAGAGACAGGGGGCCGGACCGGGGAGCTGTTTTTT.

This clonotype was counted at least ten times. The chain joins TRBV5-1 to TRBJ2-7; D unresolved. Trimming pared 4 bases from V and 4 bases from J, leaving 12 bases between. Germline assignment: CDR1 SGHRS and CDR2 YFSETQ. The CDR3 is 13 residues long. The CDR3 DNA sequence: TGCGCCAGCAGCACCTCCAAGGGTTACGAGCAGTACTTC. Translating gives CASSTSKGYEQYF.

This clonotype has ten or more counts. V and J are TRBV7-2 and TRBJ2-7; the D is unclear. Germline values: CDR1 SGHTA, CDR2 FQGNSA. Trimming removed 1 base at V and 6 bases at J, with 13 bases between. This CDR3 has 14 residues. CDR3 bases: TGTGCCAGCAGCTTAGGAGTTAGAGAAGGCGAGCAGTACTTC. Protein: CASSLGVREGEQYF.

This clonotype was picked up many times. The rearrangement uses TRBV7-2 and TRBJ1-6, with TRBD1 matching 10 bases. The CDR3 runs 16 residues. With 5 bases clipped from V and 3 bases from J, the junction kept 4 bases outside the gene matches. Germline lookup yields CDR1 SGHTA and CDR2 FQGNSA. The CDR3 nucleotides are TGTGCCAGCAGCAAAAGGACAGGGGGCTATAATTCACCCCTCCACTTT. Translated, it gives CASSKRTGGYNSPLHF.

This clonotype was seen repeatedly, ten times or more. The V call is TRBV6-1, the J call TRBJ1-6, with D hard to call. The CDR3 has 12 amino acids. V was pared by 8 bases and J by 9 bases, with 11 bases between. Germline CDR1 reads MNHNS; CDR2 reads SASEGT. DNA for the CDR3: TGTGCCAGCGGCATGACCCGTTCACCCCTCCACTTT. The encoded protein is CASGMTRSPLHF.

The CDR3 spells CATSRPGLAGGTDTQYF. CDR3 nucleotides: TGTGCCACCAGCAGACCGGGACTAGCGGGAGGCACAGATACGCAGTATTTT. This rearrangement joins TRBV15 to TRBJ2-3, with TRBD2 identical over 14 bases. Germline V gene data show CDR1 as LNHNV and CDR2 as YYDKDF (reference sequence). The J segment lost 1 base and the V segment lost 2 bases, leaving 2 bases of the junction unmatched. The CDR3 is 17 residues long.

The table lists this clonotype with many counts. The chain links TRBV19 to TRBJ1-1; D perhaps matches TRBD1 (6 bases). The CDR3 covers 12 residues. The germline gives CDR1 LNHDA, CDR2 SQIVND (reference sequence). Trimming shortened V by 4 bases and J by 10 bases, and 13 bases separated the two germline ends. CDR3 residues: CASSTTLGGAFF. CDR3 in DNA: TGTGCCAGTAGTACGACATTAGGGGGAGCTTTCTTT.

J is TRBJ1-5 and V is TRBV4-1, with D hard to call. The germline CDR1 and CDR2 sequences are MGHRA and YSYEKL. The CDR3 covers 17 residues. Trimming removed 0 bases at V and 4 bases at J, with 16 bases between. The CDR3 loop reads CASSQDRRVLGNQPQHF. The CDR3 DNA follows: TGCGCCAGCAGCCAAGATCGACGGGTACTTGGTAATCAGCCCCAGCATTTT.

This clonotype has ten or more counts. This chain uses TRBV7-9 with TRBJ2-3; 11 bases agree with TRBD2. Trimming cost V 0 bases and J 2 bases; bases outside gene matches: 7. Germline CDR1 SEHNR, CDR2 FQNEAQ (reference sequence). This CDR3 spans 18 amino acids. The CDR3 reads CASSLAVLAGGITDTQYF. The CDR3 bases are TGTGCCAGCAGCTTAGCGGTCCTAGCGGGAGGTATCACAGATACGCAGTATTTT.

In its sample, this clonotype was seen many times. The J gene is TRBJ2-2, the V gene TRBV3-1; 7 nucleotides agree with TRBD1. The CDR3 loop spans 16 amino acids. Trimming cost V 5 bases and J 4 bases; bases outside gene matches: 10. Germline CDR1 reads LGHDT; CDR2 reads YNNKEL (reference sequence). CDR3 DNA: TGTGCCAGCAGCTATCGACAGGGAAGGTCCACCGGGGAGCTGTTTTTT. It translates to CASSYRQGRSTGELFF. Looking up the rest from reference TRBV3-1 and TRBJ2-2 gives the full variable domain: DTAVSQTPKYLVTQMGNDKSIKCEQNLGHDTMYWYKQDSKKFLKIMFSYNNKELIINETVPNRFSPKSPDKAHLNLHINSLELGDSAVYFCASSYRQGRSTGELFFGEGSRLTVL.

Many counts were recorded for this clonotype. The V call is TRBV6-1, the J call TRBJ1-1; D uncertain. The germline CDR1 and CDR2 sequences are MNHNS and SASEGT. Trimming cost V 7 bases and J 5 bases, with 20 bases left between them. The CDR3 spans 15 residues. The CDR3 coding sequence is TGTGCCAGCACATCTGGTGGATTCCGAGTGACTGAAGCTTTCTTT. It specifies CASTSGGFRVTEAFF.

This clonotype was seen many times. The J gene is TRBJ2-7, the V gene TRBV2, with D perhaps matching TRBD2 (7 bases). V gave up 11 bases and J gave up 1 base, with 15 bases separating them. Per the germline V gene, CDR1 is SNHLY and CDR2 is FYNNEI. The CDR3 totals 13 residues. CDR3 loop: CAGSGTQSYEQYF. The DNA for the CDR3 is TGTGCCGGAAGCGGGACACAATCCTACGAGCAGTACTTC.

There are many counts of this clonotype. The chain employs TRBV18 and TRBJ1-2; TRBD1 matches at 10 bases. The J segment lost 6 bases and the V segment lost 4 bases, leaving 5 bases of the junction unmatched. This CDR3 is built from 14 residues. Per the germline V gene, CDR1 is KGHSH and CDR2 is LQKENI. CDR3 in DNA: TGTGCCAGCTCACAAGACAGGGGGCATGATGGCTACACCTTC. This encodes CASSQDRGHDGYTF.

This clonotype was found many times. This chain links TRBV7-3 with TRBJ1-1; D remains unclear. V was clipped by 1 base and J by 1 base, with 7 bases between them. This CDR3 spans 14 amino acids. Germline V CDR1 and CDR2: SGHTA, FQGTGA. In DNA form, the CDR3 reads TGTGCCAGCAGCTTAATGCCAAGGAACACTGAAGCTTTCTTT. Translated, it gives CASSLMPRNTEAFF. The complete variable domain, with remaining parts taken from reference TRBV7-3 and TRBJ1-1, reads GAGVSQTPSNKVTEKGKYVELRCDPISGHTALYWYRQSLGQGPEFLIYFQGTGAADDSGLPNDRFFAVRPEGSVSTLKIQRTERGDSAVYLCASSLMPRNTEAFFGQGTRLTVV.

This clonotype was detected only a few times. The chain is built from TRBV20-1 and TRBJ2-7, with TRBD1 matching over 9 bases. Looked up from germline, CDR1 is DFQATT and CDR2 is SNEGSKA (reference sequence). This CDR3 is 15 amino acids long. V gave up 1 base and J gave up 2 bases; unmatched junction bases: 6. CDR3 amino acids: CSARGGTGPTYEQYF. The CDR3 DNA is TGCAGTGCTAGAGGGGGGACAGGGCCTACCTACGAGCAGTACTTC.

Concerning this clonotype itself: With a much larger clone just one base away, this may be a read error. This sequence joins TRBV5-1 and TRBJ1-2; D perhaps matches TRBD1 (5 bases). Germline lookup yields CDR1 SGHRS and CDR2 YFSETQ. CDR3 length equals 14 residues. CDR3 amino acids: CASSLGEGSYGHTF. In DNA form, the CDR3 reads TGCGCCAGCAGCTTGGGGGAGGGGAGCTATGGCCACACCTTC.

This clonotype was picked up many times. The V call is TRBV5-1, the J call TRBJ1-1; TRBD1 matches at 9 bases. After removal of 2 bases from V and 5 bases from J, the junction contained 4 bases not matched to a gene. The CDR3 totals 14 residues. The germline CDR1 and CDR2 sequences are SGHRS and YFSETQ. DNA of the CDR3: TGCGCCAGCAGCTTAGCTGGACAGGGGACTGAAGCTTTCTTT. Translated: CASSLAGQGTEAFF.

The chain carries TRBV27 and TRBJ2-2; perhaps TRBD2 as D (5 bases). The CDR3 is 12 amino acids. V was shortened by 10 bases and J by 5 bases, with 11 bases between the two germline ends. CDR1 and CDR2 from the germline V gene are MNHEY and SMNVEV (reference sequence). The CDR3: CATSTRTGELFF. In DNA, the CDR3 is TGTGCCACTAGCACGCGGACCGGGGAGCTGTTTTTT.

The chain joins TRBV6-1 to TRBJ1-2; possible D gene TRBD1, 6 bases. Germline-derived CDR1 and CDR2 are MNHNS and SASEGT. The CDR3 has 12 residues. Trimming left V 7 bases short and J 6 bases short, with 12 bases between. The CDR3 loop is CASMWGADGYTF. CDR3 coding DNA: TGTGCCAGCATGTGGGGGGCCGATGGCTACACCTTC.

This clonotype was seen more than once but under ten times. This chain connects TRBV9 to TRBJ2-5; perhaps TRBD2 as D (8 bases). The V end was cut by 0 bases, the J end by 5 bases, with 14 bases between. Germline assignment: CDR1 SGDLS and CDR2 YYNGEE. This CDR3 comprises 15 residues. DNA for the CDR3: TGTGCCAGCAGCGTAGCGGGAGGGGGCGGGGAGACCCAGTACTTC. This encodes CASSVAGGGGETQYF.

This clonotype was detected a few times. This sequence joins TRBV12-3 or TRBV12-4 and TRBJ2-5, with 16 bases that match TRBD2. Trimming removed 2 bases from V and 5 bases from J; junction bases left unmatched: 5. CDR3 length: 17 residues. The chain's CDR3 is CASSLRGLAGGRETQYF. DNA of the CDR3: TGTGCCAGCAGTTTAAGGGGACTAGCGGGGGGGCGGGAGACCCAGTACTTC.

The chain combines TRBV5-4 with TRBJ2-5; perhaps TRBD1 as D (5 bases). V lost 4 bases, J lost 1 base, and 11 bases lay in between. The germline CDR1 and CDR2 sequences are SGHNT and YYREEE (reference sequence). CDR3 size: 14 residues. CDR3 residues: CASSRVGPQETQYF. CDR3 coding DNA: TGTGCCAGCAGCCGTGTGGGGCCCCAAGAGACCCAGTACTTC.

This clonotype has at least ten counts. In DNA, the CDR3 is TGTGCCTGGAGTACGGTGGATACGCAGTATTTT. This encodes CAWSTVDTQYF. The genes are TRBV30 and TRBJ2-3; D remains unclear. V was pared by 2 bases and J by 6 bases, with 6 bases between. The CDR3 spans 11 residues. The germline CDR1 and CDR2 sequences are GTSNPN and SVGIG (reference sequence).

Ten or more counts support this clonotype. J is TRBJ1-1 and V is TRBV6-6; unclear D gene. The germline CDR1 and CDR2 sequences are MNHNY and SVGAGI (reference sequence). This CDR3 contains 12 residues. Trimming cost V 2 bases and J 9 bases, with 10 bases left between them. The CDR3 sequence: CASSYPGAKAFF. The CDR3 DNA is TGTGCCAGCAGTTACCCGGGCGCTAAAGCTTTCTTT.

V and J are TRBV20-1 and TRBJ1-6, with a tentative D call TRBD1 (6 bases). The germline V gene encodes CDR1 DFQATT and CDR2 SNEGSKA (reference sequence). The germline V and J ends were trimmed by 0 bases and 11 bases, with 8 bases remaining between them. This CDR3 has 12 amino acids. CDR3 coding DNA: TGCAGTGCTAGAGACCGGACAGCACCCCTCCACTTT. Translated: CSARDRTAPLHF.

CDR3: CASSRGRDSSYNSPLHF. Here the CDR3 DNA reads TGTGCCAGCAGTAGGGGGAGGGATAGCTCCTATAATTCACCCCTCCACTTT. This chain connects TRBV28 to TRBJ1-6; possibly TRBD1 for D (6 bases). Germline lookup yields CDR1 MDHEN and CDR2 SYDVKM. V gave up 5 bases and J gave up 0 bases, with 14 bases separating them. The CDR3 runs 17 residues.

This clonotype has at least ten counts. CDR3 DNA sequence: TGTGCCAGCAGCCCCGACCCGGGACTAGCGGGGCGAAATGAGCAGTTCTTC. Translated: CASSPDPGLAGRNEQFF. V is TRBV6-2 or TRBV6-3 and J is TRBJ2-1; 13 bases fit TRBD2. The CDR3 consists of 17 residues. The V gene end was trimmed by 6 bases and the J gene end by 7 bases; junction bases not matched to a gene: 12. Germline V CDR1 and CDR2: MNHEY, SVGEGT.

This clonotype has ten or more counts. This chain links TRBV2 with TRBJ1-5; D is ambiguous. Germline V CDR1 and CDR2: SNHLY, FYNNEI. This CDR3 spans 13 amino acids. V lost 4 bases and J lost 1, with 5 bases in between. The CDR3 coding sequence is TGTGCCAGCAGTGCTGGCAGCAATCAGCCCCAGCATTTT. Protein: CASSAGSNQPQHF. Full variable domain (outside the CDR3, taken from reference TRBV2 and TRBJ1-5): EPEVTQTPSHQVTQMGQEVILRCVPISNHLYFYWYRQILGQKVEFLVSFYNNEISEKSEIFDDQFSVERPDGSNFTLKIRSTKLEDSAMYFCASSAGSNQPQHFGDGTRLSIL.

This clonotype was seen many times. This chain's CDR3 is CAWSSTNGQPQHF. DNA of the CDR3: TGTGCCTGGAGTTCGACAAACGGTCAGCCCCAGCATTTT. This chain uses TRBV30 with TRBJ1-5; D is unclear. This CDR3 has 13 amino acids. In germline, CDR1 is GTSNPN, CDR2 SVGIG (reference sequence). V was trimmed by 2 bases and J by 6 bases, leaving 11 bases between them.